This record looks at one T cell receptor beta chain sequence and its context. Its antigen is currently unknown. Germline loops: CDR1 SGHAT, CDR2 FQNNGV. The CDR3 sequence is 15 residues long. Trimming cost V 3 bases and J 12 bases, with 21 bases left between them. Profiling relied on immunoSEQ multiplex PCR, and the TCRdb table lists in-frame clones only, not all of them. The sample records tens of thousands of clones, roughly 80% being singletons. The sample is drawn from a study of T cells in narcolepsy. Background on the study: Healthy controls were enrolled alongside patients with narcolepsy type 1 or type 2.

General study points: Comparing one patient's CSF and blood CD4+ clonotypes highlighted HCRT- and TRIB2-specific autoreactive clonotypes.

The specimen was memory (CD45RA-) CD4+ T cells from blood. This sequence originates from a human donor in good health. The gene calls are TRBV11-2 and TRBJ2-1, with D possibly TRBD2 on 6 matching bases. In DNA, the CDR3 is TGTGCCAGCAGCTTTGGTGACCTCGGGGGTTTCGGGCAGTTCTTC. It codes for CASSFGDLGGFGQFF.